Presented here are 4 T cell receptor beta chains from one specimen sequenced in a study of blood T cell repertoires in COVID-19. Profiled with immunoSEQ multiplex PCR; TCRdb holds only in-frame clones, not every one. This table has about 270,000 clones, 86% appearing once. The sequencing input was PBMCs or T cells enriched from blood (not recorded which). The receptors originated from a woman aged 18-29 years who had recovered from COVID-19.

J is TRBJ2-7 and V is TRBV9; 9 bases are a match to TRBD1. The germline CDR1 and CDR2 sequences are SGDLS and YYNGEE. The ends lost 0 bases at V and 3 bases at J; junction bases unmatched: 4. CDR3 size: 15 residues. The CDR3 coding sequence is TGTGCCAGCAGCGTAGAGGGGACAGGGAACTACGAGCAGTACTTC. It specifies CASSVEGTGNYEQYF.

The V gene is TRBV14, the J gene TRBJ1-2; D is undetermined. The CDR3 has 15 residues. Germline V gene sequence: CDR1 SGHDN, CDR2 FVKESK. V was cut by 0 bases and J by 2 bases, with 10 bases left in between. CDR3 coding DNA: TGTGCCAGCAGCCAAGACCTCACCTACAACTATGGCTACACCTTC. Its translation: CASSQDLTYNYGYTF. Combining the CDR3 with reference TRBV14 and TRBJ1-2 gives the whole variable domain EAGVTQFPSHSVIEKGQTVTLRCDPISGHDNLYWYRRVMGKEIKFLLHFVKESKQDESGMPNNRFLAERTGGTYSTLKVQPAELEDSGVYFCASSQDLTYNYGYTFGSGTRLTVV.

The chain links TRBV29-1 to TRBJ1-1; D not resolved. The CDR3 spans 10 residues. Germline V lookup: CDR1 SQVTM, CDR2 ANQGSEA. V lost 6 bases, J lost 0 bases, and 2 bases lay in between. In nucleotides, the CDR3 is TGCAGCGTCATGAACACTGAAGCTTTCTTT. It yields the protein CSVMNTEAFF.

This chain connects TRBV27 to TRBJ1-3, with unresolved D. V gave up 7 bases and J gave up 0 bases, with 13 bases separating them. CDR1 is MNHEY and CDR2 is SMNVEV in the germline V gene (reference sequence). The CDR3 is made up of 15 amino acids. The CDR3 region is CASKLRGSSGNTIYF. In DNA, the CDR3 is TGTGCCAGCAAACTCCGCGGGAGCTCTGGAAACACCATATATTTT.